The 19 T cell receptor beta chains presented below share a single source sample, sequenced in a study of T cell responses to AZD1222 COVID-19 vaccine. Clones were read by immunoSEQ multiplex PCR, and TCRdb kept only the in-frame ones, dropping some. The sample holds approximately 100,000 clones; roughly 86% are singletons and the top ten take around 3.3%. This specimen consisted of peripheral blood, obtained 28 days after the second dose of the MenACWY control vaccine. All receptors derive from an adult who received the MenACWY meningococcal vaccine as a control.

The V call is TRBV5-5, the J call TRBJ1-2, with 7 bases lining up with TRBD1. The germline gives CDR1 SGHKS, CDR2 YYEKEE (reference sequence). The CDR3 has 14 amino acids. The V gene end was trimmed by 4 bases and the J gene end by 2 bases; junction bases not matched to a gene: 5. CDR3 DNA: TGTGCCAGCAGCCTCCTGACAGGGAACTATGGCTACACCTTC. Translating gives CASSLLTGNYGYTF.

V gene TRBV27 combines with J gene TRBJ2-1, with D perhaps matching TRBD2 (7 bases). V lost 3 bases, J lost 2 bases, and 11 bases lay in between. CDR1 is MNHEY and CDR2 is SMNVEV in the germline V gene (reference sequence). The CDR3 has 15 amino acids. CDR3 nucleotide sequence: TGTGCCAGCAGTTTGACGGGGGGCACCTACAATGAGCAGTTCTTC. This translates into CASSLTGGTYNEQFF.

The count of this clone is one. The rearrangement joins TRBV4-1 to TRBJ2-7, with TRBD2 matching over 12 bases. The ends lost 5 bases at V and 2 bases at J; junction bases unmatched: 1. The germline gives CDR1 MGHRA, CDR2 YSYEKL. The CDR3 totals 14 residues. The CDR3 DNA reads TGCGCCAGCAGCTCTAGCGGGGGGGCCTACGAGCAGTACTTC. Translated: CASSSSGGAYEQYF.

The V gene is TRBV18, the J gene TRBJ2-1; 11 bases map to TRBD1. Germline lookup yields CDR1 KGHSH and CDR2 LQKENI. J lost 8 bases, V lost 3 bases, and 12 bases had no gene match. This CDR3 has 17 amino acids. CDR3 protein: CASSPGQGGTGGDEQFF. The CDR3 bases are TGTGCCAGCTCACCGGGACAGGGGGGGACCGGCGGTGATGAGCAGTTCTTC.

J is TRBJ1-2 and V is TRBV7-2; 9 bases agree with TRBD1. Looked up from germline, CDR1 is SGHTA and CDR2 is FQGNSA. The V segment lost 1 base and the J segment 2 bases; nucleotides outside the gene matches: 8. The CDR3 is made up of 17 amino acids. The CDR3: CASSLVAGQGRNYGYTF. For the CDR3, the DNA is TGTGCCAGCAGCTTAGTAGCTGGACAGGGGAGAAACTATGGCTACACCTTC.

This chain joins TRBV7-8 and TRBJ2-7, with no clear D. V shed 1 base and J shed 1 base, with 14 bases lying between them. This CDR3 has 16 amino acids. Per the germline V gene, CDR1 is SGHVS and CDR2 is FQNEAQ. The CDR3 bases are TGTGCCAGCAGCTTAGAGGTAGGGATGTGGTCCTACGAGCAGTACTTC. Amino acid sequence: CASSLEVGMWSYEQYF.

This clone was detected only a few times. The chain carries TRBV11-2 and TRBJ1-3; no clear D gene. CDR3 size: 13 residues. V lost 6 bases to trimming and J lost 3 bases, with 9 bases between them. Germline lookup yields CDR1 SGHAT and CDR2 FQNNGV. The CDR3 sequence: CASSQSLGNTIYF. The CDR3 coding sequence is TGTGCCAGCAGTCAATCTCTTGGAAACACCATATATTTT. The entire variable domain, with the rest obtained from reference TRBV11-2 and TRBJ1-3, is as follows: EAGVAQSPRYKIIEKRQSVAFWCNPISGHATLYWYQQILGQGPKLLIQFQNNGVVDDSQLPKDRFSAERLKGVDSTLKIQPAKLEDSAVYLCASSQSLGNTIYFGEGSWLTVV.

This chain uses TRBV27 with TRBJ1-5; a possible D gene is TRBD1 (6 bases). The CDR3 runs 15 residues. Trimming removed 5 bases from V and 0 bases from J, with 11 bases in between. Germline CDR1 is MNHEY and CDR2 is SMNVEV (reference sequence). The DNA of the CDR3 is TGTGCCAGCAGTCGAATACAGGGTAGCAATCAGCCCCAGCATTTT. Its translation is CASSRIQGSNQPQHF.

The chain joins TRBV7-9 to TRBJ2-3; the D is unclear. The CDR3 is 15 amino acids. Trimming took off 5 bases at V and 0 bases at J, with 12 bases between the two ends. Germline lookup yields CDR1 SEHNR and CDR2 FQNEAQ (reference sequence). The CDR3 sequence is CASSPTLASTDTQYF. The CDR3 bases are TGTGCCAGCAGCCCGACACTCGCTAGCACAGATACGCAGTATTTT.

The V call is TRBV4-2, the J call TRBJ1-2, with 7 bases that match TRBD1. J gave up 8 bases and V 1 base, and 7 bases lay outside the gene matches. The CDR3 sequence is 14 residues long. The germline CDR1 and CDR2 sequences are LGHNA and YNFKEQ. The CDR3: CASSQVDREEGYTF. For the CDR3, the DNA is TGTGCCAGCAGCCAAGTCGACAGGGAAGAAGGCTACACCTTC.

The gene calls are TRBV4-2 and TRBJ2-5; the match to TRBD2 covers 15 bases. V lost 0 bases and J lost 2; bases outside the gene matches: 4. CDR3 length: 18 residues. Germline lookup yields CDR1 LGHNA and CDR2 YNFKEQ. CDR3 amino acids: CASSQEGLAGGIQETQYF. For the CDR3, the DNA is TGTGCCAGCAGCCAAGAGGGACTAGCGGGGGGTATACAAGAGACCCAGTACTTC.

The V call is TRBV4-1, the J call TRBJ2-7, with D tentatively TRBD1 or TRBD2 (6 bases each). The V gene's germline CDR1 is MGHRA and CDR2 YSYEKL. The CDR3 consists of 12 residues. Trimming removed 8 bases at V and 6 bases at J, with 14 bases between. The CDR3 nucleotides are TGCGCCAGCCTTGGGGGGCCCGGCGAGCAGTACTTC. Translating gives CASLGGPGEQYF.

The chain uses TRBV12-3 or TRBV12-4 and TRBJ2-3; TRBD2 is a possible D gene (6 bases). Trimming stripped 6 bases from V and 0 bases from J, with 7 bases between. The CDR3 extends over 13 amino acids. This CDR3 is CASSRGSTDTQYF. For the CDR3, the DNA is TGTGCCAGCAGCCGGGGGAGCACAGATACGCAGTATTTT.

V usage is TRBV4-1 and J usage is TRBJ1-1, with D perhaps TRBD1 (5 bases). The CDR3 is made up of 15 amino acids. V was clipped by 1 base and J by 3 bases, with 12 bases between them. Germline V gene sequence: CDR1 MGHRA, CDR2 YSYEKL. CDR3 in DNA: TGCGCCAGCAGCCAAGTTACGCCAGGGTACACTGAAGCTTTCTTT. Its protein is CASSQVTPGYTEAFF.

The chain has TRBV11-2 and TRBJ1-6; no clear D gene. V gave up 5 bases and J gave up 9 bases, with 20 bases separating them. The length of the CDR3 is 16 residues. Germline CDR1 reads SGHAT; CDR2 reads FQNNGV. The CDR3 nucleotides read TGTGCCAGCAGCCCGACACCTCCGGAGTCTGGTTCACCCCTCCACTTT. This codes for CASSPTPPESGSPLHF.

In DNA, the CDR3 is TGTGCCAGCATGCTACTACAGGGAGCGAGCGGCTACACCTTC. Residues: CASMLLQGASGYTF. The chain links TRBV2 to TRBJ1-2, with D perhaps matching TRBD1 (6 bases). The V end lost 7 bases, the J end lost 8 bases, and 20 bases lay between the germline ends. The CDR3 has 14 amino acids. The germline V gene has CDR1 SNHLY and CDR2 FYNNEI.

The V call is TRBV5-4, the J call TRBJ1-2; 9 nucleotides match TRBD1. CDR3 size: 15 residues. Trimming removed 4 bases from V and 6 bases from J; junction bases left unmatched: 10. The germline gives CDR1 SGHNT, CDR2 YYREEE (reference sequence). As DNA, the CDR3 is TGTGCCAGCAGCATCTGGACAGGGGCTAGGAATGGCTACACCTTC. Protein product: CASSIWTGARNGYTF.

The CDR3: CASSQGYGYTF. The CDR3 bases are TGTGCCAGCAGTCAGGGTTATGGCTACACCTTC. V is TRBV27 and J is TRBJ1-2, with a possible D match to TRBD1 (5 bases). From germline, CDR1 is MNHEY and CDR2 SMNVEV (reference sequence). Trimming took off 5 bases at V and 5 bases at J, with 6 bases between the two ends. The CDR3 has 11 residues.

This chain links TRBV4-3 with TRBJ2-7; TRBD2 might be the D (6 bases). The germline V and J ends were trimmed by 3 bases and 5 bases, with 17 bases remaining between them. This CDR3 is built from 15 residues. Germline CDR1 reads LGHNA; CDR2 reads YSLEER. The CDR3 sequence: CASSQGGARSDEQYF. CDR3 sequence (DNA): TGCGCCAGCAGCCAGGGGGGAGCTCGATCGGACGAGCAGTACTTC.